This record looks at one T cell receptor (beta chain) sequence and its context. Its antigen is not known. The sample belongs to a study of Ad26.COV2.S vaccination and SARS-CoV-2 variants. Across the whole study: Ad26.COV2.S, an intramuscular injection, was given once or twice 56 days apart.

Trimming left V 2 bases short and J 8 bases short, with 18 bases between. This CDR3 has 15 amino acids. Germline CDR1 and CDR2: SNHLY and FYNNEI. Data came from immunoSEQ multiplex PCR; TCRdb stores just in-frame clones and leaves some out. The table includes a few hundred thousand clones, roughly 90% detected once. Treatment here: roughly 18 received Ad26.COV2.S at low or high dose, single or two shots; 5 received placebo; per-sample allocation not given. Collection of samples fell on day 63 after the first vaccine or placebo injection. Findings of the study overall: Substantial response breadth was reportedly seen for spike-specific CD8+ and CD4+ T cells after vaccination.

The sequencing here drew on peripheral blood, taken in a trial of Ad26.COV2.S vaccine versus placebo. The clonotype comes from a person aged 18-65 years who received the Ad26.COV2.S COVID-19 vaccine or a placebo. This rearrangement joins TRBV2 to TRBJ1-1; D unclear. The CDR3 here is CASSERSLGREEAFF. CDR3 coding DNA: TGTGCCAGCAGTGAACGCTCCCTAGGAAGGGAGGAAGCTTTCTTT.